This T cell receptor (beta chain) is from a study of response to subunit inactivated influenza vaccine. As concerns this clonotype: The antigen is not known.

TCRdb passed the RT-PCR reads through MiXCR, listing each CDR3 protein once. The profile covers 600,000 to 850,000 distinct CDR3 sequences, with around 13% appearing a single time and about 7.6% taken by the ten largest. General observations from the study: Each seasonal flu vaccination may recruit only limited new T cells, authors suggested.

J gave up 5 bases and V 2 bases, and 7 bases lay outside the gene matches. CDR3 size: 16 residues. Germline CDR1 SGHDT, CDR2 YYEEEE. This specimen consisted of PBMCs from blood, obtained around two weeks before vaccination. This sequence joins TRBV5-6 and TRBJ2-1; 10 bases fit TRBD2. The receptor's source is a man in his fifties who received an inactivated influenza vaccine. CDR3 loop: CASSFLSGGQHNEQFF. CDR3 DNA: TGTGCCAGCAGCTTTCTTAGCGGGGGGCAACACAATGAGCAGTTCTTC.